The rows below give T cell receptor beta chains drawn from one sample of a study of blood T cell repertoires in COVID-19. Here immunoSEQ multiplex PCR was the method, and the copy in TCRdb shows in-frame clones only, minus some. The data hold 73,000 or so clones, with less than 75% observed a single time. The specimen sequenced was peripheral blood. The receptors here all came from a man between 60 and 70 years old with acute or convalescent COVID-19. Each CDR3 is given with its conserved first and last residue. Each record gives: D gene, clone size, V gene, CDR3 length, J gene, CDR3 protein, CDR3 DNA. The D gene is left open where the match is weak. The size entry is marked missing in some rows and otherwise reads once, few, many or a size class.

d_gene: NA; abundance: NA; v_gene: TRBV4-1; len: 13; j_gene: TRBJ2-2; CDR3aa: CASDLPGTGELFF; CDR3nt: TGCGCCAGCGACCTGCCCGGGACCGGGGAGCTGTTTTTT
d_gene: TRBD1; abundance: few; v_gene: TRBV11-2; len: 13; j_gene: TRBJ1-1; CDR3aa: CASSFGQGAEAFF; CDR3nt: TGTGCCAGCAGCTTTGGGCAGGGGGCTGAAGCTTTCTTT
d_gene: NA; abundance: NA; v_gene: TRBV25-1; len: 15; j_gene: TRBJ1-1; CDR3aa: CASSERLTGGIRAFF; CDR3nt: TGTGCCAGCAGTGAGAGACTCACGGGGGGCATTAGAGCTTTCTTT
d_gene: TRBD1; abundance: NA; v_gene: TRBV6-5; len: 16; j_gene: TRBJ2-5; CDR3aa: CASSYHYRGPQETQYF; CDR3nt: TGTGCCAGCAGTTACCATTACAGGGGGCCCCAAGAGACCCAGTACTTC
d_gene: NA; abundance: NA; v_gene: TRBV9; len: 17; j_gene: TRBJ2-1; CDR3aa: CASSPRGLWGSDNEQFF; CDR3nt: TGTGCCAGCAGCCCCCGGGGTTTATGGGGAAGTGACAATGAGCAGTTCTTC
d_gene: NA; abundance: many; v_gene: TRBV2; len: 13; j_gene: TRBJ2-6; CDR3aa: CARRVSGANVLTF; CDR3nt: TGTGCCAGGAGGGTGTCTGGGGCCAACGTCCTGACTTTC
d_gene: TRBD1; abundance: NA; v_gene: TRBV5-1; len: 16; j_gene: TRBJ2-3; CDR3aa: CASSRRQGVGTDTQYF; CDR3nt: TGCGCCAGCAGCCGCCGACAGGGCGTAGGCACAGATACGCAGTATTTT
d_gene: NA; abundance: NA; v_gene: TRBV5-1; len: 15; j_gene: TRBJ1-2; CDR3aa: CASSFAGTSNYGYTF; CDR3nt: TGCGCCAGCAGCTTCGCCGGGACTAGTAACTATGGCTACACCTTC
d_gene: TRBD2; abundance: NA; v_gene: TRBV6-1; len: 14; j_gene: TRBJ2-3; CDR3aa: CASSDGGGTDTQYF; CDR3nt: TGTGCCAGCAGTGATGGGGGGGGCACAGATACGCAGTATTTT
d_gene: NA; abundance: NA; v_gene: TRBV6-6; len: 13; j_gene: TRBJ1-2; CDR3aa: CASSLTGNYGYTF; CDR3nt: TGTGCCAGCAGCCTGACAGGCAACTATGGCTACACCTTC
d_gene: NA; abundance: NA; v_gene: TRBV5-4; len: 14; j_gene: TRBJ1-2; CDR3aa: CASSPLKYREGYTF; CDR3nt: TGTGCCAGCAGCCCACTGAAGTACCGGGAAGGCTACACCTTC
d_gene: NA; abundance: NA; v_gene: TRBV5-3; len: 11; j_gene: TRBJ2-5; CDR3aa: CARWGRGAQYF; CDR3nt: TGTGCCCGATGGGGGCGTGGTGCCCAGTACTTC
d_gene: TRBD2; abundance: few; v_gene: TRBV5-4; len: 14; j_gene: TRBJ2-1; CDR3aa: CASSTSGGADEQFF; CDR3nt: TGTGCCAGCAGCACAAGCGGGGGGGCGGATGAGCAGTTCTTC
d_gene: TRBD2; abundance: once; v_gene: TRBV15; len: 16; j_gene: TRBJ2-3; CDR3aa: CATSRDIAGDTDTQYF; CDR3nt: TGTGCCACCAGCAGAGATATAGCGGGGGACACAGATACGCAGTATTTT
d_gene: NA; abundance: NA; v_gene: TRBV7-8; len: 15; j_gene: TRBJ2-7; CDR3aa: CASSTQGSLAYEQYF; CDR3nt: TGTGCCAGCAGCACTCAGGGATCTTTGGCCTACGAGCAGTACTTC
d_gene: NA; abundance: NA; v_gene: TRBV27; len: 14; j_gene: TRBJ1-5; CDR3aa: CASGAGGGGQPQHF; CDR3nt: TGTGCCAGCGGTGCGGGGGGCGGCGGTCAGCCCCAGCATTTT
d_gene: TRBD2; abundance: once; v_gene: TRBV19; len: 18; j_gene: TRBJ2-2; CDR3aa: CASTRRMGLAENTGELFF; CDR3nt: TGTGCCAGTACCCGCCGAATGGGACTAGCGGAGAACACCGGGGAGCTGTTTTTT
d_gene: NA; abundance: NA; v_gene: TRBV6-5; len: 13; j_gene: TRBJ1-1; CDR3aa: CASSEGVRSEAFF; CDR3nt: TGTGCCAGCAGCGAGGGCGTTCGAAGTGAAGCTTTCTTT
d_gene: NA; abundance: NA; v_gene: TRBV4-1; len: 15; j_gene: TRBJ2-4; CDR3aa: CASSQAGQSKNIQYF; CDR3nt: TGCGCCAGCAGCCAAGCCGGACAGTCAAAAAACATTCAGTACTTC
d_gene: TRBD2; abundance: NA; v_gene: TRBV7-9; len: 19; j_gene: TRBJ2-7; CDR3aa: CASSSTASGNRYTSYEQYF; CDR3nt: TGTGCCAGCAGCTCGACGGCTAGCGGGAATAGGTATACCTCCTACGAGCAGTACTTC
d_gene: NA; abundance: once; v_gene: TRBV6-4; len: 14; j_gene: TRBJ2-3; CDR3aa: CASKPGPAEDTQYF; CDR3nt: TGTGCCAGCAAGCCAGGGCCGGCGGAGGATACGCAGTATTTT
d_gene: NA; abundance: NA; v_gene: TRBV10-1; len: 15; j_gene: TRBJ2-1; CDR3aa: CASSEGPGDYNEQFF; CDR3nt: TGCGCCAGCAGTGAGGGTCCGGGAGACTACAATGAGCAGTTCTTC
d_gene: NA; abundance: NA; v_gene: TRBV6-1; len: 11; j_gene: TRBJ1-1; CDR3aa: CASTYGGKAFF; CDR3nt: TGTGCCAGCACCTACGGAGGGAAAGCTTTCTTT
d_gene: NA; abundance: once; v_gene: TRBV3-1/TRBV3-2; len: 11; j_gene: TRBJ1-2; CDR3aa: CASSQTSGYTF; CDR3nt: TGTGCCAGCAGCCAAACTAGTGGCTACACCTTC
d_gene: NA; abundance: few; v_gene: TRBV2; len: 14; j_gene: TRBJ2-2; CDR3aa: CASGSVLNTGELFF; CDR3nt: TGTGCCAGCGGCAGTGTTTTGAACACCGGGGAGCTGTTTTTT
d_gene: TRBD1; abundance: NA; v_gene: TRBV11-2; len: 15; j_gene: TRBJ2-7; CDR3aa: CASSRTGTGGAEQYF; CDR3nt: TGTGCCAGCAGCAGGACCGGGACAGGGGGCGCCGAGCAGTACTTC
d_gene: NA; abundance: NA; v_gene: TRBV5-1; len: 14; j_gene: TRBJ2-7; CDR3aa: CASSLVVPPYEQYF; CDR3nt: TGCGCCAGCAGCTTAGTAGTTCCGCCCTACGAGCAGTACTTC
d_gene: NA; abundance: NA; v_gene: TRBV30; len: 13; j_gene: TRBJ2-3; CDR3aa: CAWSVNRADTQYF; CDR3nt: TGTGCCTGGAGTGTAAACCGCGCAGATACGCAGTATTTT
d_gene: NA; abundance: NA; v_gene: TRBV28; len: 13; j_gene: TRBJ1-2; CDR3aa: CASTLRDIGGYTF; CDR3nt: TGTGCCAGCACCTTGAGGGACATCGGTGGCTACACCTTC
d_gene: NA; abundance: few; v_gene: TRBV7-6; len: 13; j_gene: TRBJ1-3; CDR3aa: CASSRDIRNTIYF; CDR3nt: TGTGCCAGCAGCCGGGACATAAGAAACACCATATATTTT
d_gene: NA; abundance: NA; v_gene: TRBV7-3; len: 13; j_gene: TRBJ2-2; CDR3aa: CASSSTSTGELFF; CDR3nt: TGTGCCAGCAGCTCTACGAGCACCGGGGAGCTGTTTTTT
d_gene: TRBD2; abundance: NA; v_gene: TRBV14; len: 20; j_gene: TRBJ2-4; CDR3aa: CASSQDRGGPVGAVENIQYF; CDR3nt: TGTGCCAGCAGCCAAGATCGGGGGGGCCCGGTCGGGGCAGTGGAAAACATTCAGTACTTC
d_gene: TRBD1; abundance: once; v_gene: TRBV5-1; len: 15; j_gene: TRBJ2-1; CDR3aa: CASSPGQGPYNEQFF; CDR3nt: TGCGCCAGCAGCCCGGGACAGGGGCCCTACAATGAGCAGTTCTTC
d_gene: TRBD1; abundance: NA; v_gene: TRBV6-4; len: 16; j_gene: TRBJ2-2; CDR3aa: CASSDSRQGTAGELFF; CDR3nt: TGTGCCAGCAGTGACTCCCGACAGGGGACGGCCGGGGAGCTGTTTTTT
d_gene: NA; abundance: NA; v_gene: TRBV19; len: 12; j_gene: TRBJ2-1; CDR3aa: CASSLPYNEQFF; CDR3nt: TGTGCCAGTAGTCTCCCCTACAATGAGCAGTTCTTC
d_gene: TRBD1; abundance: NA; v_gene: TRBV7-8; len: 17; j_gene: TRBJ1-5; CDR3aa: CASSDGTGGAGNQPQHF; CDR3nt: TGTGCCAGCAGCGACGGGACAGGGGGCGCGGGCAATCAGCCCCAGCATTTT
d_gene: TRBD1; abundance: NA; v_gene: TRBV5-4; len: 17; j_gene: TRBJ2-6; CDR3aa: CASSRGQASSGANVLTF; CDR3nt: TGTGCCAGCAGCCGGGGACAGGCAAGCTCTGGGGCCAACGTCCTGACTTTC
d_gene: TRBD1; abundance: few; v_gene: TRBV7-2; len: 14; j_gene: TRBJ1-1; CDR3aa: CASSWTGRGTEAFF; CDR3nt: TGTGCCAGCAGCTGGACAGGGAGAGGTACTGAAGCTTTCTTT
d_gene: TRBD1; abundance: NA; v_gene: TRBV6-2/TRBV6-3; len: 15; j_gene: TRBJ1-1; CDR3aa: CASSYSTGRYTEAFF; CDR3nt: TGTGCCAGCAGTTACTCGACAGGGCGTTACACTGAAGCTTTCTTT
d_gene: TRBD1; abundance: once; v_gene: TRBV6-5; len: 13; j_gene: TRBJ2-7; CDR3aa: CASRWDRSNEQYF; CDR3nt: TGTGCCAGCCGTTGGGACAGGTCTAACGAGCAGTACTTC
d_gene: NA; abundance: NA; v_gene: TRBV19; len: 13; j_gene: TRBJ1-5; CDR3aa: CATRQDPGEPQHF; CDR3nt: TGTGCCACTCGACAGGATCCTGGAGAGCCCCAGCATTTT
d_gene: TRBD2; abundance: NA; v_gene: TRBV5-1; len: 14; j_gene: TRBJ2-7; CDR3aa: CASSFTSGPYEQYF; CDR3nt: TGCGCCAGCAGCTTTACTAGCGGGCCCTACGAGCAGTACTTC
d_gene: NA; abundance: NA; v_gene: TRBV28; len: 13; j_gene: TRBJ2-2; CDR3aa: CASKSGSVGELFF; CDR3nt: TGTGCCAGCAAATCGGGGAGCGTAGGGGAGCTGTTTTTT
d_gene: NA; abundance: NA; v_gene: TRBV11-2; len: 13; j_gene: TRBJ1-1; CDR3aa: CASSLEANTEAFF; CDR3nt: TGTGCCAGCAGCTTAGAGGCGAACACTGAAGCTTTCTTT
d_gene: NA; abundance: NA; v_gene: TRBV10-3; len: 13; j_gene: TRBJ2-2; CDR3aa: CAGSGQNTGELFF; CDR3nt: TGTGCCGGATCGGGACAGAACACCGGGGAGCTGTTTTTT
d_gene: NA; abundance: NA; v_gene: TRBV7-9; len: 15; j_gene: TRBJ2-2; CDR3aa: CASSQTSSNTGELFF; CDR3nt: TGTGCCAGCAGCCAAACTAGCTCGAACACCGGGGAGCTGTTTTTT
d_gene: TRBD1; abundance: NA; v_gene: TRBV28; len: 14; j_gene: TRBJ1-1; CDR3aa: CASSFRDRGLEAFF; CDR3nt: TGTGCCAGCAGTTTTCGGGACAGGGGGCTCGAGGCTTTCTTT
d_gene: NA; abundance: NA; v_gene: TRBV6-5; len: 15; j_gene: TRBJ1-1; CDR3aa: CASSYAGEMNTEAFF; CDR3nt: TGTGCCAGCAGTTATGCCGGTGAAATGAACACTGAAGCTTTCTTT